A single sample is the source of the 23 T cell receptor beta chains below, sequenced in a study of technical replicates of blood from a few donors (dated by TCRdb to 2016 to 2017). The method was the immunoSEQ multiplex PCR assay. The clones in this table, taken by TCRdb from immuneACCESS, are in-frame only. Not every clone is retained; where verified, under half of the shortfall comes from an unresolved V gene, and the cause of the rest is unknown. This sample gives nearly 80,000 clones in total; about 93% of them show up just once. Of the sample, roughly 0.37% is held by the ten largest clones. The sequenced sample consisted of T cells isolated from PBMCs. All receptors derive from a human donor in good health.

V usage is TRBV11-3 and J usage is TRBJ2-7, with 9 bases that match TRBD2. With 5 bases clipped from V and 5 bases from J, the junction kept 16 bases outside the gene matches. Germline CDR1 and CDR2: SGHNT and YENEEA. The CDR3 extends over 17 amino acids. CDR3 sequence reads: CASSGEGSSGRTHEQYF. In DNA, the CDR3 is TGTGCCAGCAGCGGAGAGGGGAGTAGCGGGAGAACCCACGAGCAGTACTTC.

This clone came up once. The rearrangement uses TRBV19 and TRBJ1-5; D not resolved. Germline-derived CDR1 and CDR2 are LNHDA and SQIVND (reference sequence). Between the trimmed V and J ends, which lost 3 bases and 2 bases, there was a span of 14 bases. The CDR3 runs to 16 residues. CDR3 sequence (DNA): TGTGCCAGTAGTATCGGCCTCTTCGGGGGCAATCAGCCCCAGCATTTT. It codes for CASSIGLFGGNQPQHF.

The CDR3 region has the DNA TGTGCCAGCAGCTTACGAAATTCCCCGAGGACTCCACCCTACGAGCAGTACTTC. It yields the protein CASSLRNSPRTPPYEQYF. V gene TRBV7-2 combines with J gene TRBJ2-7, with D tentatively TRBD2 (5 bases). V was pared by 2 bases and J by 2 bases, with 22 bases between. Germline loops: CDR1 SGHTA, CDR2 FQGNSA. The CDR3 is 18 amino acids.

The V and J genes are TRBV7-9 and TRBJ2-1, with 11 bases aligning to TRBD2. Germline CDR1 SEHNR, CDR2 FQNEAQ (reference sequence). This CDR3 has 16 residues. The trim removed 5 bases at V and 4 bases at J, leaving 7 bases unmatched. This CDR3 reads CASSPYSSGGYNEQFF. The CDR3 nucleotides read TGTGCCAGCAGCCCCTACTCTAGCGGGGGGTACAATGAGCAGTTCTTC.

The chain employs TRBV28 and TRBJ1-2; 9 positions match TRBD1. V was clipped by 6 bases and J by 8 bases; unmatched bases: 7. Germline values: CDR1 MDHEN, CDR2 SYDVKM. The CDR3 sequence is 13 residues long. Written as DNA, the CDR3 is TGTGCCAGCAGGCCTATAGGGACAGGGGGCTACACCTTC. Its protein is CASRPIGTGGYTF.

The V gene is TRBV19, the J gene TRBJ1-1; tentative D call: TRBD1 (5 bases). Trimming removed 4 bases at V and 6 bases at J, with 9 bases between. The CDR3 contains 12 residues. Germline V gene lookup returns CDR1 LNHDA and CDR2 SQIVND (reference sequence). The CDR3 loop is CASSRQSPEAFF. The CDR3 DNA sequence: TGTGCCAGTAGTAGACAGAGTCCTGAAGCTTTCTTT.

V gene TRBV27 combines with J gene TRBJ1-5; D not certain. CDR1 and CDR2 (germline): MNHEY, SMNVEV (reference sequence). The CDR3 sequence is 13 residues long. V lost 3 bases and J 3 bases, leaving 6 bases between the germline ends. The DNA of the CDR3 is TGTGCCAGCAGTTTGTCCTTCAATCAGCCCCAGCATTTT. Protein: CASSLSFNQPQHF.

This rearrangement joins TRBV2 to TRBJ2-7; the match to TRBD2 covers 9 bases. The CDR3 consists of 11 residues. Germline V gene lookup returns CDR1 SNHLY and CDR2 FYNNEI. The junction had 4 bases not matched to a gene; V was cut back by 7 bases and J by 9 bases. The CDR3 loop is CASKPLAGQYF. DNA for the CDR3: TGTGCCAGCAAGCCACTAGCGGGGCAGTACTTC.

The J gene is TRBJ1-2, the V gene TRBV30; 12 bases map to TRBD1. Unmatched junction bases numbered 8, after V lost 5 bases and J lost 7 bases. The CDR3 loop spans 14 amino acids. Germline CDR1 and CDR2: GTSNPN and SVGIG (reference sequence). The CDR3 sequence is CAWGGTGGGGGYTF. The CDR3 coding sequence is TGTGCCTGGGGAGGGACAGGGGGCGGTGGTGGCTACACCTTC.

V and J are TRBV5-1 and TRBJ2-1; 8 positions agree with TRBD1. The CDR3 has 14 amino acids. Germline V gives CDR1 SGHRS, CDR2 YFSETQ. The ends lost 1 base at V and 4 bases at J; junction bases unmatched: 1. In DNA, the CDR3 is TGCGCCAGCAGCTTGCAGGGGGCGTACAATGAGCAGTTCTTC. Translation: CASSLQGAYNEQFF.

The chain carries TRBV19 and TRBJ1-1; a possible D gene is TRBD1 (5 bases). Deletions cut 4 bases from V and 8 bases from J, with 11 bases between. Germline V gives CDR1 LNHDA, CDR2 SQIVND (reference sequence). The CDR3 consists of 12 residues. Written as DNA, the CDR3 is TGTGCCAGTAGTAGGAGGGGCCGAGAAGCTTTCTTT. It translates to CASSRRGREAFF.

The rearrangement links TRBV2 to TRBJ2-7; D might be TRBD1 (6 bases). The CDR3 loop spans 13 amino acids. V was shortened by 8 bases and J by 0 bases, with 11 bases between the two germline ends. The germline V gene encodes CDR1 SNHLY and CDR2 FYNNEI. The DNA for the CDR3 is TGTGCCAGCGTCCGGGACACCTCCTACGAGCAGTACTTC. It yields the protein CASVRDTSYEQYF.

The rearrangement uses TRBV5-1 and TRBJ2-7, with 7 bases aligning to TRBD1. The CDR3 loop spans 14 amino acids. Trimming at V came to 5 bases and at J to 0 bases, leaving 5 bases not matched to a gene. The germline gives CDR1 SGHRS, CDR2 YFSETQ. This CDR3 reads CASRQGPTSYEQYF. The CDR3 coding sequence is TGCGCCAGCAGACAGGGGCCAACCTCCTACGAGCAGTACTTC. Using reference TRBV5-1 and TRBJ2-7 for the parts outside the CDR3, the full variable domain is KAGVTQTPRYLIKTRGQQVTLSCSPISGHRSVSWYQQTPGQGLQFLFEYFSETQRNKGNFPGRFSGRQFSNSRSEMNVSTLELGDSALYLCASRQGPTSYEQYFGPGTRLTVT.

The V gene is TRBV11-3, the J gene TRBJ2-2; D not resolved. In germline, CDR1 is SGHNT, CDR2 YENEEA. The CDR3 has 15 amino acids. Between the trimmed V and J ends, which lost 4 bases and 5 bases, there was a span of 14 bases. The CDR3 loop reads CASSSLRVPTGELFF. The CDR3 bases are TGTGCCAGCAGCTCCTTACGGGTGCCGACCGGGGAGCTGTTTTTT.

J is TRBJ1-5 and V is TRBV5-1; possible D gene TRBD1, 6 bases. Germline V gives CDR1 SGHRS, CDR2 YFSETQ. V dropped 0 bases and J dropped 4 bases, with 11 bases sitting between them. CDR3 length equals 15 residues. The CDR3 loop is CASSLAGQYNQPQHF. In DNA form, the CDR3 reads TGCGCCAGCAGCTTGGCCGGACAGTATAATCAGCCCCAGCATTTT.

This clone was counted once. The CDR3 bases are TGTGCCATCAGTGAATCGTTTACGCAGTATTTT. It specifies CAISESFTQYF. The chain combines TRBV10-3 with TRBJ2-3; unclear D gene. Deletions cut 3 bases from V and 8 bases from J, with 6 bases between. Germline CDR1 ENHRY, CDR2 SYGVKD. CDR3 length: 11 residues.

This rearrangement joins TRBV7-9 to TRBJ2-3; TRBD2 agrees at 10 bases. The V segment lost 5 bases and the J segment 9 bases; nucleotides outside the gene matches: 11. The CDR3 sequence is 15 residues long. CDR1 SEHNR and CDR2 FQNEAQ come from the germline V gene (reference sequence). The DNA of the CDR3 is TGTGCCAGCAGCCCCGGACTAGCGGAAGGGGAAACGCAGTATTTT. Amino acids: CASSPGLAEGETQYF.

V is TRBV28 and J is TRBJ2-1; TRBD2 aligns across 7 bases. With 1 base clipped from V and 6 bases from J, the junction kept 9 bases outside the gene matches. CDR1 MDHEN and CDR2 SYDVKM come from the germline V gene. CDR3 size: 16 residues. This CDR3 reads CASSLLVLAEANEQFF. CDR3 coding DNA: TGTGCCAGCAGTTTATTGGTGCTAGCGGAAGCCAATGAGCAGTTCTTC. Using reference TRBV28 and TRBJ2-1 for the parts outside the CDR3, the full variable domain is DVKVTQSSRYLVKRTGEKVFLECVQDMDHENMFWYRQDPGLGLRLIYFSYDVKMKEKGDIPEGYSVSREKKERFSLILESASTNQTSMYLCASSLLVLAEANEQFFGPGTRLTVL.

The gene calls are TRBV5-1 and TRBJ2-6, with TRBD2 as a possible D gene (5 bases). The V end was cut by 0 bases, the J end by 2 bases, with 6 bases between. Per germline, CDR1 SGHRS and CDR2 YFSETQ. This CDR3 spans 15 amino acids. The CDR3 bases are TGCGCCAGCAGCTTGGGAGGGACTGGGGCCAACGTCCTGACTTTC. It is translated as CASSLGGTGANVLTF.

The J gene is TRBJ1-3, the V gene TRBV6-5; D gene uncertain. Germline-derived CDR1 and CDR2 are MNHEY and SVGAGI. The length of the CDR3 is 15 residues. The V and J ends lost 4 bases and 0 bases respectively, with 10 bases between them. The CDR3 nucleotides are TGTGCCAGCAGTTTGGACTCCTACTCTGGAAACACCATATATTTT. As protein: CASSLDSYSGNTIYF.

The gene calls are TRBV14 and TRBJ2-1; D possibly corresponds to TRBD1 (5 bases). The CDR3 loop spans 19 amino acids. Trimming pared 5 bases from V and 0 bases from J, leaving 23 bases between. CDR1 is SGHDN, CDR2 FVKESK, per germline. The CDR3 region is CASSDSAIPGPSSYNEQFF. Here the CDR3 DNA reads TGTGCCAGCAGCGACAGCGCCATACCAGGGCCAAGCTCCTACAATGAGCAGTTCTTC.

The chain employs TRBV5-1 and TRBJ2-1, with TRBD1 matching 9 bases. The CDR3 runs to 15 residues. Germline CDR1 and CDR2: SGHRS and YFSETQ. The ends lost 5 bases at V and 4 bases at J; junction bases unmatched: 7. The CDR3 DNA is TGCGCCAGCAGTTCAACAGGGGGCGAATACAATGAGCAGTTCTTC. Its protein is CASSSTGGEYNEQFF.

This clone showed up just once. This rearrangement joins TRBV5-1 to TRBJ1-2; a possible D gene is TRBD1 (6 bases). Germline V gene sequence: CDR1 SGHRS, CDR2 YFSETQ. V was clipped by 0 bases and J by 13 bases, with 22 bases between them. This CDR3 has 15 amino acids. CDR3 sequence reads: CASSLASVEYGQITF. DNA of the CDR3: TGCGCCAGCAGCTTGGCCTCGGTTGAATACGGACAGATCACCTTC.